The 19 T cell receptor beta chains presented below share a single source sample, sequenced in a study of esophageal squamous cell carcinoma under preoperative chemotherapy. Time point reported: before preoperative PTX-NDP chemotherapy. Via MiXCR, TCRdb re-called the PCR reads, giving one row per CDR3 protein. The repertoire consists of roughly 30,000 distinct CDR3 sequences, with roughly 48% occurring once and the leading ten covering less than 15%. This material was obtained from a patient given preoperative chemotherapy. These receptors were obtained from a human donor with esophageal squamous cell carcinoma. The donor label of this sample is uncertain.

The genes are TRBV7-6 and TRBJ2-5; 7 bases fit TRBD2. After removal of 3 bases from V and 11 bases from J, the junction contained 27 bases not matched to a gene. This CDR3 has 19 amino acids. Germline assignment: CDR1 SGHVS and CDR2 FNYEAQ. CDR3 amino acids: CASSLDPRLGGGAKDTQYF. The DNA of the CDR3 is TGTGCCAGCAGCTTGGATCCGCGCCTCGGCGGGGGAGCCAAAGACACTCAGTACTTC.

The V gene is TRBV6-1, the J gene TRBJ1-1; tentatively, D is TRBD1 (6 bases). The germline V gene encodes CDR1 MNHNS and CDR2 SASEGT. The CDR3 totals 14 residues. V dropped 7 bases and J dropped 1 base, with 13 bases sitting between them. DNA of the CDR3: TGTGCCAGCATCAGACAGGTCTCGAACACTGAAGCTTTCTTT. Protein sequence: CASIRQVSNTEAFF.

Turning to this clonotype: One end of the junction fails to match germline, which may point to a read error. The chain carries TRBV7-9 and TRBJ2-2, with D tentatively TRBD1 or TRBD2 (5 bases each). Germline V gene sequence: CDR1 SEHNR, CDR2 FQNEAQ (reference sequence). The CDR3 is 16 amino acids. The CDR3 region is CASSLPGAESTGALYF. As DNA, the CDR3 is TGTGCCAGCAGCTTACCCGGGGCTGAGAGCACCGGTGCGCTGTATTTT.

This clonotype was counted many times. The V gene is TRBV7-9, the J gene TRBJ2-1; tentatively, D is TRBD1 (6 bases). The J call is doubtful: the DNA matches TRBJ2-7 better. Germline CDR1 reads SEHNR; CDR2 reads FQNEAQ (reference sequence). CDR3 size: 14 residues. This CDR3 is CASSLSQGFNEQYF. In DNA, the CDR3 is TGTGCCAGCAGCTTATCGCAGGGGTTCAACGAGCAGTACTTC.

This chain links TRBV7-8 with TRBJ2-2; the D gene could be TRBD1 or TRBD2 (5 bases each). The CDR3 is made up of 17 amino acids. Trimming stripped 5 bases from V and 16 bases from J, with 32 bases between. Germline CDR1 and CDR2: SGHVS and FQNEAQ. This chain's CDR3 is CASSVHPREVDTDKQFF. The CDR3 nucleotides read TGTGCCAGCAGCGTACATCCCCGGGAAGTGGACACAGATAAGCAGTTTTTT.

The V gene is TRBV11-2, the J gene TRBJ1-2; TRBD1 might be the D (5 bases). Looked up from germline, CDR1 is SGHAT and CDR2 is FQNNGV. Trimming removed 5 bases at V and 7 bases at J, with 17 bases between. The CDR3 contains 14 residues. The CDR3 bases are TGTGCCAGCAGCACCTGGGACCGAGAGGGTGGCTACACCTTC. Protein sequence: CASSTWDREGGYTF.

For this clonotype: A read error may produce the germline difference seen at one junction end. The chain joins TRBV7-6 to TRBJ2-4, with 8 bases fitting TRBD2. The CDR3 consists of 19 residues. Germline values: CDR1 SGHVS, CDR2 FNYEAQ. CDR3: CASSLDPPIAGGDKDIQYF. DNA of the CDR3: TGTGCCAGCAGCTTGGATCCGCCCATCGCGGGGGGAGACAAAGACATCCAGTACTTC.

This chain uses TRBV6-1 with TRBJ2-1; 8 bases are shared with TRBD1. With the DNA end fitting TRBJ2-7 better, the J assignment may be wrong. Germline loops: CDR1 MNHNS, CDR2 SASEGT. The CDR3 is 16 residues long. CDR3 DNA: TGTGCCAGCAGTGAAGCGGCAGGGGGCTCCTACAATGAGCAGTACTTC. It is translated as CASSEAAGGSYNEQYF.

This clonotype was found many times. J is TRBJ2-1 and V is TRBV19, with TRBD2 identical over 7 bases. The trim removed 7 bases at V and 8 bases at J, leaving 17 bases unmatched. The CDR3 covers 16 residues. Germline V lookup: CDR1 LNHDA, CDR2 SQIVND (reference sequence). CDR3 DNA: TGTGCCAGTACAAGGGCTCCCGGACTAGTTAACCATGAGCAGTTCTTC. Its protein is CASTRAPGLVNHEQFF. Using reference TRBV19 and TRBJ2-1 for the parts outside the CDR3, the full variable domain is DGGITQSPKYLFRKEGQNVTLSCEQNLNHDAMYWYRQDPGQGLRLIYYSQIVNDFQKGDIAEGYSVSREKKESFPLTVTSAQKNPTAFYLCASTRAPGLVNHEQFFGPGTRLTVL.

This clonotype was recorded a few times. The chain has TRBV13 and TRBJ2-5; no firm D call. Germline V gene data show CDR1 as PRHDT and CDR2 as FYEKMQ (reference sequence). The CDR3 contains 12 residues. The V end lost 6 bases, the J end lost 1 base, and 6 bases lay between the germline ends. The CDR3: CASRYGQETQYF. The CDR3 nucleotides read TGTGCCAGCAGATACGGCCAAGAGACCCAGTACTTC.

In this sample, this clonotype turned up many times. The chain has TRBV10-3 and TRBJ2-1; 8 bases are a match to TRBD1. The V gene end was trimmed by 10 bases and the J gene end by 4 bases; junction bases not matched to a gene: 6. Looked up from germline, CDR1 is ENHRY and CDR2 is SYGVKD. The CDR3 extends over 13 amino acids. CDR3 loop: CATEDRAYNEQFF. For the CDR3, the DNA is TGTGCCACCGAGGACAGGGCATACAATGAGCAGTTCTTC.

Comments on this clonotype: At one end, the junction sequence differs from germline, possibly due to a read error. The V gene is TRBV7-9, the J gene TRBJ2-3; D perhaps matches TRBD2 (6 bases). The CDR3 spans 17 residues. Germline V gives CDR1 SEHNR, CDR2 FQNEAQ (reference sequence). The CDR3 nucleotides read TGTGCCAGCAGTCAGGGTGGCGGGGCTGTGAGCACAGGTACGCAGTATTTT. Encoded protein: CASSQGGGAVSTGTQYF.

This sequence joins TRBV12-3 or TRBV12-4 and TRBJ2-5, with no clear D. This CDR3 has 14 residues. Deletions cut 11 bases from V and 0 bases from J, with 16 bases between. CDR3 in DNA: TGTGCCTGTACCGCGCCCCGGGACCAAGAGACCCAGTACTTC. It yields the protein CACTAPRDQETQYF.

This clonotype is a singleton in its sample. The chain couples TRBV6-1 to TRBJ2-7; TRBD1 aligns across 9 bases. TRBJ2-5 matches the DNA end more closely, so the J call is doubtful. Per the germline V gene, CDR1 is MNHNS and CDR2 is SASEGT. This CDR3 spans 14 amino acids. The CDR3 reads CASSPQTGGETQYF. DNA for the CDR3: TGTGCCAGCTCCCCTCAGACAGGGGGAGAGACCCAGTACTTC.

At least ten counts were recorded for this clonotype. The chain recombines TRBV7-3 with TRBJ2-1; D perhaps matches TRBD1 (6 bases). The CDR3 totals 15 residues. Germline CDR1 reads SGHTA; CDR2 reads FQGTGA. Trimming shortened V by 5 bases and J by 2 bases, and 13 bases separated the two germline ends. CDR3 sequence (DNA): TGTGCCAGCAGCCCTCCCGGGGACACCTACAATGAGCAGTTCTTC. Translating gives CASSPPGDTYNEQFF.

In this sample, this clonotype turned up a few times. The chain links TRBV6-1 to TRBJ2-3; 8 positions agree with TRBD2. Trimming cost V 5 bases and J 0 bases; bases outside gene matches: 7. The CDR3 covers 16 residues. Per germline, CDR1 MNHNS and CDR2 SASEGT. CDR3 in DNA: TGTGCCAGCAGTCCTTTAGCGGGGCCTAGCACAGATACGCAGTATTTT. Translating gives CASSPLAGPSTDTQYF.

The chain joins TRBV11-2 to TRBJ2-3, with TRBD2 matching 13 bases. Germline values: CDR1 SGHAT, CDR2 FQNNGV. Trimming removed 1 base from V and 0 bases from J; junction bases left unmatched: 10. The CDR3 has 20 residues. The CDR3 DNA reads TGTGCCAGCAGCTTAGTCCACTGGACTAGCGGGGGCCTTAGCACAGATACGCAGTATTTT. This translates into CASSLVHWTSGGLSTDTQYF. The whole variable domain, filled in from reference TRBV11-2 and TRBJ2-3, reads EAGVAQSPRYKIIEKRQSVAFWCNPISGHATLYWYQQILGQGPKLLIQFQNNGVVDDSQLPKDRFSAERLKGVDSTLKIQPAKLEDSAVYLCASSLVHWTSGGLSTDTQYFGPGTRLTVL.

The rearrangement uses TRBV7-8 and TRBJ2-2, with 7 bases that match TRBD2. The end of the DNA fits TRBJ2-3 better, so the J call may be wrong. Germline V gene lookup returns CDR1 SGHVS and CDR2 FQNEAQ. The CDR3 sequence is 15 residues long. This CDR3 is CASSSGGPSTGEQYF. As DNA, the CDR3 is TGTGCCAGCAGCTCGGGGGGTCCGAGCACCGGGGAGCAGTATTTT.

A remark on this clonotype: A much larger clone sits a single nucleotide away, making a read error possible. CDR3 nucleotides: TGTGCCAGCAGGGAATCCCTAGCGGCGGGGGGGACCCAGTTCTTC. Translating gives CASRESLAAGGTQFF. The chain carries TRBV6-1 and TRBJ2-3; 9 nucleotides agree with TRBD2. The last part of the DNA fits TRBJ2-1 better; the J call may be wrong. The germline CDR1 and CDR2 sequences are MNHNS and SASEGT. The CDR3 runs 15 residues.